These 31 T cell receptor beta chains were all obtained from the same sample, sequenced in a study of persistence of HIV-infected CD4 T cells. The immunoSEQ assay was version 4, run in survey mode. Clones were read by immunoSEQ multiplex PCR, and TCRdb kept only the in-frame ones, dropping some. The data hold 40,000 to 60,000 clones, with 80% to 90% observed a single time. Their antigen targets remain unknown. This nonspecific control used anti-CD3/anti-CD28 bead stimulation of CD4+ T cells. Sorting of responding CD4+ T cells relied on upregulated CD40 ligand together with CD69. The sequencing used CD4+ T cells sorted from PBMCs after 18-hour stimulation, collected from a patient who received antiretroviral therapy. All receptors come from an adult woman with HIV who was CMV-seropositive.

In this sample, this clone turned up once. The chain couples TRBV29-1 to TRBJ1-1; D unresolved. Germline lookup yields CDR1 SQVTM and CDR2 ANQGSEA. The V and J ends lost 4 bases and 2 bases respectively, with 5 bases between them. This CDR3 is built from 11 residues. CDR3 protein: CSVVSNTEAFF. As DNA, the CDR3 is TGCAGCGTTGTCTCTAACACTGAAGCTTTCTTT.

The chain carries TRBV19 and TRBJ2-1; maybe TRBD2 (6 bases). Germline lookup yields CDR1 LNHDA and CDR2 SQIVND (reference sequence). The CDR3 covers 13 residues. Deletions cut 3 bases from V and 9 bases from J, with 12 bases between. The CDR3 bases are TGTGCCAGTAGTATCCGGGAGCGTGGTGAGCAGTTCTTC. Translation: CASSIRERGEQFF.

The genes are TRBV10-1 and TRBJ1-3; D is ambiguous. The ends were cut back, 3 bases at V and 0 bases at J, with 9 bases in the middle. CDR1 is WNHNN, CDR2 SYGVQD, per germline (reference sequence). The CDR3 extends over 15 amino acids. The CDR3 DNA reads TGCGCCAGCAGTGACGGGAAAAACTCTGGAAACACCATATATTTT. The encoded protein is CASSDGKNSGNTIYF.

The V call is TRBV6-5, the J call TRBJ2-2, with unresolved D. V lost 7 bases to trimming and J lost 6 bases, with 12 bases between them. Per the germline V gene, CDR1 is MNHEY and CDR2 is SVGAGI. The CDR3 consists of 13 residues. This CDR3 reads CASKKRASGELFF. The CDR3 coding sequence is TGTGCCAGCAAGAAAAGAGCCTCCGGGGAGCTGTTTTTT.

The gene calls are TRBV5-6 and TRBJ2-7; TRBD2 is a possible D gene (5 bases). The CDR3 is made up of 13 amino acids. Germline lookup yields CDR1 SGHDT and CDR2 YYEEEE. Trimming left V 4 bases short and J 4 bases short, with 12 bases between. The CDR3 is CASSLGVMYEQYF. The CDR3 DNA reads TGTGCCAGCAGCCTGGGAGTCATGTACGAGCAGTACTTC.

This chain joins TRBV18 and TRBJ1-2, with D possibly TRBD1 on 5 matching bases. Trimming shortened V by 1 base and J by 4 bases, and 13 bases separated the two germline ends. The CDR3 loop spans 15 amino acids. Germline values: CDR1 KGHSH, CDR2 LQKENI. CDR3 residues: CASSPLTGTIYGYTF. CDR3 coding DNA: TGTGCCAGCTCACCACTAACAGGCACCATCTATGGCTACACCTTC.

The chain couples TRBV19 to TRBJ1-2, with D possibly being TRBD1 (5 bases). The CDR3 is 14 residues long. The V end lost 4 bases, the J end lost 6 bases, and 15 bases lay between the germline ends. Germline loops: CDR1 LNHDA, CDR2 SQIVND (reference sequence). The CDR3 spells CASSTTGGVNGYTF. CDR3 DNA sequence: TGTGCCAGTAGTACCACCGGGGGGGTCAATGGCTACACCTTC.

The gene calls are TRBV3-1 (or the pseudogene TRBV3-2) and TRBJ1-4, with D hard to call. Germline assignment: CDR1 LGHDT and CDR2 YNNKEL (reference sequence). V dropped 4 bases and J dropped 0 bases, with 12 bases sitting between them. CDR3 length: 16 amino acids. Here the CDR3 DNA reads TGTGCCAGCAGCCGCGTTAGCCCTGCAACTAATGAAAAACTGTTTTTT. Encoded protein: CASSRVSPATNEKLFF.

The rearrangement links TRBV9 to TRBJ1-2; 7 positions agree with TRBD1. The CDR3 covers 14 residues. The junction had 10 bases not matched to a gene; V was cut back by 3 bases and J by 8 bases. Germline assignment: CDR1 SGDLS and CDR2 YYNGEE. The CDR3 nucleotides are TGTGCCAGCAGCGCTGGAGGGGGCGCACGGGGCTACACCTTC. Its translation: CASSAGGGARGYTF.

A few counts support this clone. For the CDR3, the DNA is TGTGCCAGCAGCGAGGGACAGGCCGGGGGGCCCCAGCATTTT. This encodes CASSEGQAGGPQHF. The V and J genes are TRBV7-3 and TRBJ1-5; TRBD1 aligns across 8 bases. Germline V gives CDR1 SGHTA, CDR2 FQGTGA. This CDR3 comprises 14 residues. V dropped 5 bases and J dropped 9; count of bases not matched to a gene: 9.

Only one count was recorded for this clone. CDR3 residues: CASSGQGGDTQYF. The CDR3, as DNA: TGCGCCAGTAGCGGACAGGGAGGAGATACGCAGTATTTT. The rearrangement joins TRBV5-1 to TRBJ2-3, with 8 bases that match TRBD1. Germline loops: CDR1 SGHRS, CDR2 YFSETQ. This CDR3 comprises 13 residues. Unmatched junction bases numbered 7, after V lost 8 bases and J lost 5 bases.

The rearrangement links TRBV12-5 to TRBJ1-1; D is perhaps TRBD1 (6 bases). V lost 5 bases to trimming and J lost 0 bases, with 13 bases between them. CDR3 length equals 15 residues. Germline V CDR1 and CDR2: LGHNT, FRNRAP. CDR3 in amino acids: CASGPAGAVNTEAFF. Here the CDR3 DNA reads TGTGCTAGTGGTCCCGCGGGGGCGGTGAACACTGAAGCTTTCTTT. The full variable domain, rest sourced from reference TRBV12-5 and TRBJ1-1, is DARVTQTPRHKVTEMGQEVTMRCQPILGHNTVFWYRQTMMQGLELLAYFRNRAPLDDSGMPKDRFSAEMPDATLATLKIQPSEPRDSAVYFCASGPAGAVNTEAFFGQGTRLTVV.

This clone has only one observation. The gene calls are TRBV6-6 and TRBJ1-2, with 7 bases lining up with TRBD1. CDR3 length: 16 residues. V lost 0 bases and J lost 4; bases outside the gene matches: 8. Germline CDR1 MNHNY, CDR2 SVGAGI (reference sequence). The CDR3 protein is CASSYSWDRGVYGYTF. CDR3 bases: TGTGCCAGCAGTTACTCTTGGGACAGAGGTGTCTATGGCTACACCTTC.

This rearrangement joins TRBV7-6 to TRBJ2-3; D is unclear. CDR3 length equals 11 residues. Per the germline V gene, CDR1 is SGHVS and CDR2 is FNYEAQ. V was clipped by 0 bases and J by 5 bases, with 0 bases between them. The CDR3 loop reads CASSLADTQYF. The CDR3 DNA follows: TGTGCCAGCAGCTTAGCAGATACGCAGTATTTT.

The chain uses TRBV5-4 and TRBJ1-2, with D unresolved. Between the trimmed V and J ends, which lost 0 bases and 1 base, there was a span of 7 bases. The CDR3 totals 14 residues. In germline, CDR1 is SGHNT, CDR2 YYREEE (reference sequence). The CDR3 nucleotides read TGTGCCAGCAGCTTGGCTGGCTTTAACTATGGCTACACCTTC. Translation gives CASSLAGFNYGYTF.

The rearrangement joins TRBV6-5 to TRBJ2-2, with 9 bases that match TRBD1. Germline trimming cut 6 bases from V and 4 bases from J; bases unmatched to any gene: 6. This CDR3 spans 15 amino acids. Germline V CDR1 and CDR2: MNHEY, SVGAGI. The CDR3 DNA sequence: TGTGCCAGCAGACGGACAGGGGACGGCACCGGGGAGCTGTTTTTT. It translates to CASRRTGDGTGELFF.

This chain connects TRBV5-6 to TRBJ2-7; 8 bases are a match to TRBD1. The CDR3 is made up of 15 amino acids. Germline trimming cut 1 base from V and 1 base from J; bases unmatched to any gene: 4. CDR1 is SGHDT, CDR2 YYEEEE, per germline. As DNA, the CDR3 is TGTGCCAGCAGCTTGAGGGACAGGCTATCCTACGAGCAGTACTTC. Amino acids: CASSLRDRLSYEQYF. Full variable domain (rest looked up from reference TRBV5-6 and TRBJ2-7): DAGVTQSPTHLIKTRGQQVTLRCSPKSGHDTVSWYQQALGQGPQFIFQYYEEEERQRGNFPDRFSGHQFPNYSSELNVNALLLGDSALYLCASSLRDRLSYEQYFGPGTRLTVT.

The chain joins TRBV10-3 to TRBJ1-2; no clear D gene. Germline V gene sequence: CDR1 ENHRY, CDR2 SYGVKD. The CDR3 loop spans 12 amino acids. The germline V and J ends were trimmed by 2 bases and 4 bases, with 5 bases remaining between them. CDR3 residues: CAISEAIYGYTF. For the CDR3, the DNA is TGTGCCATCAGTGAGGCAATCTATGGCTACACCTTC.

The chain has TRBV2 and TRBJ1-1; 7 bases are shared with TRBD1. This CDR3 has 17 residues. The V segment lost 7 bases and the J segment 0 bases; nucleotides outside the gene matches: 14. Germline V gene lookup returns CDR1 SNHLY and CDR2 FYNNEI. CDR3 coding DNA: TGTGCCAGCACGAGGGGACAGCCTGGGAGGATGAACACTGAAGCTTTCTTT. The encoded protein is CASTRGQPGRMNTEAFF.

This chain links TRBV29-1 with TRBJ2-1; D possibly uses TRBD1 or TRBD2 (5 bases each). The germline V and J ends were trimmed by 6 bases and 7 bases, with 28 bases remaining between them. From germline, CDR1 is SQVTM and CDR2 ANQGSEA. The CDR3 runs 17 residues. This CDR3 reads CSVQTPRGTNGPNEQFF. In DNA, the CDR3 is TGCAGCGTCCAAACACCCCGAGGGACGAACGGCCCGAATGAGCAGTTCTTC.

The gene calls are TRBV30 and TRBJ1-5; 7 bases map to TRBD1. The germline V gene encodes CDR1 GTSNPN and CDR2 SVGIG (reference sequence). The CDR3 contains 15 residues. The ends lost 2 bases at V and 4 bases at J; junction bases unmatched: 8. As DNA, the CDR3 is TGTGCCTGGAGTAAGGACAGGAGTGGGAATCAGCCCCAGCATTTT. Residues: CAWSKDRSGNQPQHF.

J is TRBJ1-2 and V is TRBV24-1; TRBD1 might be the D (6 bases). This CDR3 contains 13 residues. Germline V gene data show CDR1 as KGHDR and CDR2 as SFDVKD. V gave up 2 bases and J gave up 8 bases, with 11 bases separating them. The CDR3 DNA reads as TGTGCCACCAGTGATTCGGGGGGCAGAGGCTACACCTTC. This codes for CATSDSGGRGYTF.

This chain links TRBV25-1 with TRBJ2-5; 10 bases are a match to TRBD2. Germline assignment: CDR1 MGHDK and CDR2 SYGVNS. This CDR3 has 16 residues. Unmatched junction bases numbered 10, after V lost 5 bases and J lost 4 bases. Here the CDR3 DNA reads TGTGCCAGCAGTCACAGCGGGGGGGGGCCGAGAGAGACCCAGTACTTC. Translated: CASSHSGGGPRETQYF.

CDR3 amino acids: CAWGGGLGQTYEQYF. The DNA of the CDR3 is TGTGCCTGGGGTGGAGGTCTGGGGCAAACCTACGAGCAGTACTTC. The chain has TRBV30 and TRBJ2-7, with D perhaps TRBD1 or TRBD2 (5 bases each). The CDR3 has 15 amino acids. V lost 5 bases to trimming and J lost 2 bases, with 19 bases between them. Germline V lookup: CDR1 GTSNPN, CDR2 SVGIG (reference sequence).

The V gene is TRBV5-5, the J gene TRBJ1-2, with D unclear. The CDR3 contains 15 residues. The germline V gene has CDR1 SGHKS and CDR2 YYEKEE (reference sequence). Deletions cut 2 bases from V and 0 bases from J, with 11 bases between. CDR3: CASSLRDTTNYGYTF. The DNA of the CDR3 is TGTGCCAGCAGCTTACGGGATACCACTAACTATGGCTACACCTTC. The whole variable domain, remainder taken from reference TRBV5-5 and TRBJ1-2, is DAGVTQSPTHLIKTRGQQVTLRCSPISGHKSVSWYQQVLGQGPQFIFQYYEKEERGRGNFPDRFSARQFPNYSSELNVNALLLGDSALYLCASSLRDTTNYGYTFGSGTRLTVV.

The V and J genes are TRBV29-1 and TRBJ1-1; 7 nucleotides agree with TRBD1. Per the germline V gene, CDR1 is SQVTM and CDR2 is ANQGSEA. The CDR3 has 14 amino acids. V lost 0 bases to trimming and J lost 1 base; unmatched junction nucleotides: 2. The CDR3 nucleotides read TGCAGCGTTGAAGATAGACAGGGGAACACTGAAGCTTTCTTT. It translates to CSVEDRQGNTEAFF.

The rearrangement links TRBV5-1 to TRBJ2-1; 7 bases are shared with TRBD2. This CDR3 comprises 14 residues. Germline V gene data show CDR1 as SGHRS and CDR2 as YFSETQ. The J segment lost 4 bases and the V segment lost 0 bases, leaving 1 base of the junction unmatched. The CDR3 bases are TGCGCCAGCAGCTTGGGGGAGGGATACAATGAGCAGTTCTTC. This encodes CASSLGEGYNEQFF. The full variable domain, rest sourced from reference TRBV5-1 and TRBJ2-1, is KAGVTQTPRYLIKTRGQQVTLSCSPISGHRSVSWYQQTPGQGLQFLFEYFSETQRNKGNFPGRFSGRQFSNSRSEMNVSTLELGDSALYLCASSLGEGYNEQFFGPGTRLTVL.

The J gene is TRBJ1-1, the V gene TRBV19, with unresolved D. The CDR3 runs to 16 residues. With 0 bases removed from V and 3 bases from J, the gap between germline ends came to 14 bases. Germline values: CDR1 LNHDA, CDR2 SQIVND (reference sequence). DNA of the CDR3: TGTGCCAGTAGTATAGATAACCGGCGAAGGTACACTGAAGCTTTCTTT. Translating it yields CASSIDNRRRYTEAFF.

In its sample, this clone was seen once. The chain carries TRBV10-3 and TRBJ1-2, with D unresolved. Trimming left V 4 bases short and J 3 bases short, with 9 bases between. The CDR3 loop spans 13 amino acids. Germline-derived CDR1 and CDR2 are ENHRY and SYGVKD. CDR3 amino acids: CAISAERDYGYTF. The CDR3 coding sequence is TGTGCCATCAGTGCGGAAAGGGACTATGGCTACACCTTC.

This chain uses TRBV29-1 with TRBJ1-2; possibly TRBD1 for D (5 bases). This CDR3 has 12 residues. Germline-derived CDR1 and CDR2 are SQVTM and ANQGSEA. Trimming pared 7 bases from V and 4 bases from J, leaving 13 bases between. The CDR3 bases are TGCAGCGCCCAGACGAGGGGCTATGGCTACACCTTC. This translates into CSAQTRGYGYTF. Combining the CDR3 with reference TRBV29-1 and TRBJ1-2 gives the whole variable domain SAVISQKPSRDICQRGTSLTIQCQVDSQVTMMFWYRQQPGQSLTLIATANQGSEATYESGFVIDKFPISRPNLTFSTLTVSNMSPEDSSIYLCSAQTRGYGYTFGSGTRLTVV.

This chain joins TRBV24-1 and TRBJ1-5; 10 positions agree with TRBD1. Germline CDR1 is KGHDR and CDR2 is SFDVKD. With 5 bases clipped from V and 5 bases from J, the junction kept 2 bases outside the gene matches. CDR3 size: 14 residues. CDR3 protein: CATSAGQGDQPQHF. For the CDR3, the DNA is TGTGCCACCAGTGCAGGACAGGGGGATCAGCCCCAGCATTTT.